One and the same sample provided the 4 T cell receptor beta chains below, sequenced in a study of post-analysis software for immune sequencing data. Study-wide findings and caveats: The study found TRBV5-6, TRBV5-1 and TRBV20-1 among 4 or 5 TRBV segments more frequent in patients than controls.

The TCR beta cDNA libraries contained unique molecular identifiers. TCRdb independently ran MiXCR on the PCR reads; one entry per CDR3 protein. The sample has over 700,000 distinct CDR3 sequences; 30% are singletons. Their antigens are not known. The sample was blood. The receptors derive from a girl aged 10-17 years with multiple sclerosis.

This clonotype turned up a few times. The V gene is TRBV20-1, the J gene TRBJ2-5; the D gene is possibly TRBD1 (6 bases). The CDR3 length is 14 residues. Per germline, CDR1 DFQATT and CDR2 SNEGSKA (reference sequence). V lost 5 bases, J lost 4 bases, and 17 bases lay in between. The CDR3 sequence: CSAGPQGEGETQYF. The CDR3 region has the DNA TGCAGTGCTGGCCCACAGGGAGAGGGAGAGACCCAGTACTTC.

This clonotype appeared once. Being one base from a much bigger clone, this may be a read error. This chain joins TRBV20-1 and TRBJ2-5, with 7 bases identical to TRBD1. The J call is in doubt because the DNA end fits TRBJ2-7 better. The CDR3 is made up of 13 amino acids. From germline, CDR1 is DFQATT and CDR2 SNEGSKA (reference sequence). The DNA for the CDR3 is TGCAGTGCTAGAGAAACAGGGGTATGCGAGCAGTACTTC. Encoded protein: CSARETGVCEQYF.

The table lists this clonotype with many counts. The chain joins TRBV9 to TRBJ2-7; TRBD1 agrees at 8 bases. J lost 2 bases, V lost 4 bases, and 5 bases had no gene match. CDR1 and CDR2 from the germline V gene are SGDLS and YYNGEE. There are 14 residues in the CDR3. The CDR3 spells CASSPWDRPYEQYF. The CDR3 region has the DNA TGTGCCAGCAGCCCCTGGGACAGGCCCTACGAGCAGTACTTC. Based on the CDR3 plus reference TRBV9 and TRBJ2-7, the full variable domain is DSGVTQTPKHLITATGQRVTLRCSPRSGDLSVYWYQQSLDQGLQFLIQYYNGEERAKGNILERFSAQQFPDLHSELNLSSLELGDSALYFCASSPWDRPYEQYFGPGTRLTVT.

The V call is TRBV9, the J call TRBJ2-6, with D unclear. V lost 6 bases to trimming and J lost 1 base, with 8 bases between them. This CDR3 comprises 14 residues. Per germline, CDR1 SGDLS and CDR2 YYNGEE. The CDR3 DNA sequence: TGTGCCAGCACACAACGATCTGGGGCCAACGTCCTGACTTTC. It encodes CASTQRSGANVLTF.